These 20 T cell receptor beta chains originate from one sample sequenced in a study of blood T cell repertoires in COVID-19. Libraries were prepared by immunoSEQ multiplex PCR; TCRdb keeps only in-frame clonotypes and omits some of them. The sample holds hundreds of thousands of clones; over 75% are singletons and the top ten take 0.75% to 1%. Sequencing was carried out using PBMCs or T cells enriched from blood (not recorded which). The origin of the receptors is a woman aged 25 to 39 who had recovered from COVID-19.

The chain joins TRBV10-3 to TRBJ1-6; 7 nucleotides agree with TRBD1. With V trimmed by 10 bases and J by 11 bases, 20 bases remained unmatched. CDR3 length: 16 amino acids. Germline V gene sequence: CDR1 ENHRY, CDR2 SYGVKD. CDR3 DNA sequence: TGTGCCACCCAGGAGGCGGGTAGACAGGGTCAAACACCCCTCCACTTT. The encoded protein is CATQEAGRQGQTPLHF.

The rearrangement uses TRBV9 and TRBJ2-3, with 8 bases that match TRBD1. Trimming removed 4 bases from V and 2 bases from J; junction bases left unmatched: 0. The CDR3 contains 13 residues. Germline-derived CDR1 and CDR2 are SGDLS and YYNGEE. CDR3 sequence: CASSQGATDTQYF. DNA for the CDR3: TGTGCCAGCAGCCAGGGGGCCACAGATACGCAGTATTTT.

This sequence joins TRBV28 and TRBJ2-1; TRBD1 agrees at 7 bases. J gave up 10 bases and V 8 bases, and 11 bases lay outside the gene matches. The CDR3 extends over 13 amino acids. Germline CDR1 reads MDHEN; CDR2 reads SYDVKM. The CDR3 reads CASLYQQGQEQFF. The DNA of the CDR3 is TGTGCCAGCCTATACCAACAGGGACAGGAGCAGTTCTTC.

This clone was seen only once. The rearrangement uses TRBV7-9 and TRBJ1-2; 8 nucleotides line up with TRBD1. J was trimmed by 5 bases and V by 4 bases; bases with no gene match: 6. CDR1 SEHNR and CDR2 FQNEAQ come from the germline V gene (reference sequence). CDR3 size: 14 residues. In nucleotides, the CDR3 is TGTGCCAGCAGCTCCCCCGGGACAGGTTATGGCTACACCTTC. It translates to CASSSPGTGYGYTF.

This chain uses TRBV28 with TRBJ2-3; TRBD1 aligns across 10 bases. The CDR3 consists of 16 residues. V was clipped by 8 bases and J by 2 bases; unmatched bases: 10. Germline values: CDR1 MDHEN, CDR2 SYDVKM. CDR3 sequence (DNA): TGTGCCAGCCAACCCAGGACAGGGGGGGCCACAGATACGCAGTATTTT. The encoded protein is CASQPRTGGATDTQYF.

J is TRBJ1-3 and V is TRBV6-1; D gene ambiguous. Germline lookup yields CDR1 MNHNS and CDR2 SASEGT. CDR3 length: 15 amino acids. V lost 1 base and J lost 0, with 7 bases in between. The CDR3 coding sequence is TGTGCCAGCAGTGAAGGCGGGATCTCTGGAAACACCATATATTTT. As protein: CASSEGGISGNTIYF.

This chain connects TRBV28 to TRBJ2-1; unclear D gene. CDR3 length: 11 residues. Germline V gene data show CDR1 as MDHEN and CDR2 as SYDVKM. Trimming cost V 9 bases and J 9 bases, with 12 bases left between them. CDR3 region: CASARWSEQFF. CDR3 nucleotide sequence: TGTGCCAGTGCCCGGTGGAGTGAGCAGTTCTTC.

The CDR3 coding sequence is TGTGCCAGCAGCTTGGGGCAGGGTTCTAACTATGGCTACACCTTC. Protein sequence: CASSLGQGSNYGYTF. V and J are TRBV5-6 and TRBJ1-2, with D maybe TRBD1 (5 bases). This CDR3 is built from 15 residues. The germline CDR1 and CDR2 sequences are SGHDT and YYEEEE. The ends were cut back, 0 bases at V and 0 bases at J, with 9 bases in the middle.

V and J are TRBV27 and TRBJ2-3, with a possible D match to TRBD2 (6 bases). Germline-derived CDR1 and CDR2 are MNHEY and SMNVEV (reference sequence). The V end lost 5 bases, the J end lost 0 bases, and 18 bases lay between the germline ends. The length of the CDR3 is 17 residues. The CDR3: CASSPRLPAGSTDTQYF. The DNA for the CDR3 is TGTGCCAGCAGTCCCCGTCTTCCGGCGGGGAGCACAGATACGCAGTATTTT.

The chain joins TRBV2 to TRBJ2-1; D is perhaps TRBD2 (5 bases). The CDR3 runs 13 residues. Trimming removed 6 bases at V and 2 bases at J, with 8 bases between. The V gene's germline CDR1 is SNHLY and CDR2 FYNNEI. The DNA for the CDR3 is TGTGCCAGCAGGGACGGGACCTACAATGAGCAGTTCTTC. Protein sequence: CASRDGTYNEQFF.

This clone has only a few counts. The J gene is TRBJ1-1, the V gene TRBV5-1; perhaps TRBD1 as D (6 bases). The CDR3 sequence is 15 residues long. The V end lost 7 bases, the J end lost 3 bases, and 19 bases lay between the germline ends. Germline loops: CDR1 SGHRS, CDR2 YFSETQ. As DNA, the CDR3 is TGCGCCAGCTGGGGAGGGGGTTTGAGGGACACTGAAGCTTTCTTT. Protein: CASWGGGLRDTEAFF.

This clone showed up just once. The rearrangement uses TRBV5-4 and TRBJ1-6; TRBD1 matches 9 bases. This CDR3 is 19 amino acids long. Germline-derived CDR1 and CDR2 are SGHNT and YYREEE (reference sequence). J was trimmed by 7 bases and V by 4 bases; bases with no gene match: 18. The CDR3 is CASSPRSRDRDRDNSPLHF. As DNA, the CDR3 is TGTGCCAGCAGCCCAAGGAGTAGGGACCGGGACAGGGACAATTCACCCCTCCACTTT. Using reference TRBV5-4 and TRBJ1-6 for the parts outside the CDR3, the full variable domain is ETGVTQSPTHLIKTRGQQVTLRCSSQSGHNTVSWYQQALGQGPQFIFQYYREEENGRGNFPPRFSGLQFPNYSSELNVNALELDDSALYLCASSPRSRDRDRDNSPLHFGNGTRLTVT.

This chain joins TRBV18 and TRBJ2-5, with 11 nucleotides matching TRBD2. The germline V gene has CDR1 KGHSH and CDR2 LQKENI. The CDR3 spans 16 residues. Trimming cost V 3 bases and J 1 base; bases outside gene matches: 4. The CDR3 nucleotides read TGTGCCAGCTCACCGCTCGGGACTAGCGGCCAAGAGACCCAGTACTTC. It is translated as CASSPLGTSGQETQYF.

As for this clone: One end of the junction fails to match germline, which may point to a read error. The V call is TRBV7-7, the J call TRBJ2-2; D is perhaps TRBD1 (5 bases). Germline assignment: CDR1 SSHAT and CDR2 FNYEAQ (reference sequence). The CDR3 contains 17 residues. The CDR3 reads CASSFLGGRANTGELFF. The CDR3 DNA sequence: TGTGCTAGCAGCTTTCTGGGTGGCAGGGCGAACACCGGGGAGCTGTTTTTT.

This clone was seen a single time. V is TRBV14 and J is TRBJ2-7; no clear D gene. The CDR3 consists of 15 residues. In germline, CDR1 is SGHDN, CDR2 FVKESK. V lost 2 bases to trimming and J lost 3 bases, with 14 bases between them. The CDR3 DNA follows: TGTGCCAGCAGCCAACTGACAATGGGTCGCTACGAGCAGTACTTC. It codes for CASSQLTMGRYEQYF.

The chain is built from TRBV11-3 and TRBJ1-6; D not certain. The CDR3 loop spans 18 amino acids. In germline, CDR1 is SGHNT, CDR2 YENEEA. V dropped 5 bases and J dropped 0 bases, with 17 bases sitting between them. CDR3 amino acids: CASSPIPAGGSYNSPLHF. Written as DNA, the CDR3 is TGTGCCAGCAGCCCTATCCCCGCAGGTGGCTCCTATAATTCACCCCTCCACTTT. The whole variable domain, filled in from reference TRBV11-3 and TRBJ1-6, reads EAGVVQSPRYKIIEKKQPVAFWCNPISGHNTLYWYLQNLGQGPELLIRYENEEAVDDSQLPKDRFSAERLKGVDSTLKIQPAELGDSAVYLCASSPIPAGGSYNSPLHFGNGTRLTVT.

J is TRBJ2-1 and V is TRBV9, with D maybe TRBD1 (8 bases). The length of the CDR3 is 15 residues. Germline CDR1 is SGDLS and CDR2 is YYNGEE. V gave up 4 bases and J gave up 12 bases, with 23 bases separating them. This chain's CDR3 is CASSPPGQAGVGQFF. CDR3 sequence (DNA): TGTGCCAGCAGCCCCCCGGGACAGGCGGGAGTTGGGCAGTTCTTC.

CDR3 in amino acids: CASSSGGGRPKNIQYF. DNA of the CDR3: TGTGCCAGCAGCTCGGGAGGGGGCCGGCCCAAAAACATTCAGTACTTC. This chain joins TRBV5-8 and TRBJ2-4; D is possibly TRBD2 (8 bases). V was trimmed by 3 bases and J by 2 bases, leaving 15 bases between them. The CDR3 extends over 16 amino acids. CDR1 and CDR2 from the germline V gene are SGHTS and YDEGEE.

The CDR3 DNA sequence: TGTGCCAGCAGCTTAATAGGGACAGGGGACATCTCCTACGAGCAGTACTTC. Amino acids: CASSLIGTGDISYEQYF. This chain connects TRBV13 to TRBJ2-7, with TRBD1 matching over 10 bases. CDR1 and CDR2 from the germline V gene are PRHDT and FYEKMQ (reference sequence). The CDR3 extends over 17 amino acids. Germline trimming cut 2 bases from V and 0 bases from J; bases unmatched to any gene: 7.

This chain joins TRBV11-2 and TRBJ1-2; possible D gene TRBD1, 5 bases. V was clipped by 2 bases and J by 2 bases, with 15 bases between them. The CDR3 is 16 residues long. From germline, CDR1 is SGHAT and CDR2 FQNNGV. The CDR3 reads CASSLTQGFQNYGYTF. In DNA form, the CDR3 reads TGTGCCAGCAGCTTAACCCAGGGTTTCCAAAACTATGGCTACACCTTC.